This entry is about one TCR beta chain. Its antigen is undetermined. In germline, CDR1 is MNHEY, CDR2 SMNVEV (reference sequence). Trimming stripped 3 bases from V and 6 bases from J, with 18 bases between. There are 15 residues in the CDR3. Amplification used 60 Vbeta primers and 13 Jbeta primers. Measured with immunoSEQ multiplex PCR; TCRdb has only the in-frame clones, and not every one. The top ten hold more than 0.85% of the sample, which has approximately 140,000 clones, 60% to 80% seen once. This sample is drawn from a study of cytomegalovirus exposure and HLA in healthy donors. The study's findings and limits: In an earlier analysis, about 87% or about 30%: the productive usage of most TCR beta V segments. Most CMV-associated TCR beta chains were later found to appear HLA-restricted.

In nominal health when sampled, donors likely had unrecorded immune exposures nonetheless. Sequencing was carried out using PBMCs. The TCR was taken from a man aged 18-30 years in good health and CMV-seronegative. The rearrangement links TRBV27 to TRBJ2-7, with a tentative D call TRBD1 (6 bases). The CDR3 DNA follows: TGTGCCAGCAGTTTGTCCCGGGACATGAGTACCGAGCAGTACTTC. This codes for CASSLSRDMSTEQYF.